These T cell receptor beta chains were read from a single sample in a study of T-cell reconstitution after alpha-beta-depleted transplantation in children. TCRdb reprocessed the PCR reads via MiXCR and lists one record per CDR3 protein. The sample records 230,000 or so distinct CDR3 sequences, 12% being singletons. The sequencing here drew on PBMCs from the stem cell graft donor, taken from the stem cell graft. Receptors originate from a human donor who donated a stem cell graft to a child with acute lymphoblastic leukemia. The conserved cysteine and the conserved F or W are not part of the CDR3 here. Fields, in order: V gene, J gene, CDR3 protein.

>TRBV7-9|TRBJ1-2
ASTGSYRGYGYT
>TRBV18|TRBJ2-1
ASSPERGGNEQF
>TRBV5-8|TRBJ2-3
ASVWFDTDTQY
>TRBV6-6|TRBJ1-3
ASSSRGIHTIY
>TRBV11-2|TRBJ1-2
ASSANRALNYGYT
>TRBV12-3/TRBV12-4|TRBJ1-1
ASRLAVNTEAF
>TRBV4-2|TRBJ2-2
ASSQDRGGAGELF
>TRBV12-3/TRBV12-4|TRBJ2-4
ASSKPGLATSRGKNIQY
>TRBV4-2|TRBJ1-4
ASSPARTQLF
>TRBV6-2/TRBV6-3|TRBJ2-1
ASSYWGIDRNNEQF
>TRBV7-9|TRBJ2-1
ASSLTLEQF
>TRBV12-3/TRBV12-4|TRBJ2-2
ASSLFWQGNTGELF
>TRBV12-3/TRBV12-4|TRBJ1-4
ASSFFRREKLF
>TRBV7-9|TRBJ2-5
ASTRGAGGQETQY
>TRBV30|TRBJ2-7
AWGLAGAYEQY
>TRBV20-1|TRBJ2-5
SARGQYQETQY
>TRBV7-2|TRBJ1-5
ASSSGHFSNQPQH
>TRBV6-2/TRBV6-3|TRBJ2-2
ASSYRTGELF
>TRBV7-2|TRBJ2-1
ASSLRGQGAFNEQF
>TRBV20-1|TRBJ1-2
SASEPLRGQGYGYT
>TRBV20-1|TRBJ2-2
SARARGGWGGELF
>TRBV27|TRBJ2-7
ASSSTGLGEQY
>TRBV20-1|TRBJ1-4
SAPGTGATTNEKLF
>TRBV18|TRBJ2-1
ASSPPMREYYNEQF
>TRBV5-5|TRBJ1-5
ASILAGSNQPQH
>TRBV29-1|TRBJ2-3
SVEYRITDTQY
>TRBV7-6|TRBJ2-3
ASSLNRGIADTQY
>TRBV11-2|TRBJ1-1
ASSPDRGKAF
>TRBV29-1|TRBJ2-7
SVVRGAHEQY